These T cell receptor beta chains were read from a single sample in a study of T cell responses to AZD1222 COVID-19 vaccine. Libraries were prepared by immunoSEQ multiplex PCR; TCRdb keeps only in-frame clonotypes and omits some of them. There are just under 90,000 clones in the sample; 70% to 90% occur only once, and roughly 5.8% lies in the top ten. The sample here was peripheral blood, taken on day 0 of AZD1222 vaccination. All receptors derive from an adult in good health. Both conserved end residues are part of each CDR3. D genes are given only for firm matches. Clone size is stated in some rows and not others, as once, few, many or a class when expanded.

.,TRBV6-5,TRBJ1-6,.,TGTGCCATTTCGATCGGCCGGAATTCACCCCTCCACTTT,CAISIGRNSPLHF
.,TRBV19,TRBJ1-5,.,TGTGCCAGTAGTATCACGTGGCATAGCAATCAGCCCCAGCATTTT,CASSITWHSNQPQHF
.,TRBV28,TRBJ1-2,.,TGTGCCAGCAGTCCCACAGGGACCTATGGCTACACCTTC,CASSPTGTYGYTF
TRBD1,TRBV7-9,TRBJ1-4,.,TGTGCCAGCAGCTTGGGGACAGGACGAGGTGAAAAACTGTTTTTT,CASSLGTGRGEKLFF
.,TRBV7-9,TRBJ2-1,.,TGTGCCAGCAGCATAGGGGACCGGAGGAATGAGCAGTTCTTC,CASSIGDRRNEQFF
.,TRBV3-1/TRBV3-2,TRBJ1-2,.,TGTGCCAGCAGCCAAGTCGGGGGAATGAGTGGCTACACCTTC,CASSQVGGMSGYTF
.,TRBV7-2,TRBJ1-4,.,TGTGCCAGCAGCTCACCGGGACGGATGAATGAAAAACTGTTTTTT,CASSSPGRMNEKLFF
.,TRBV11-1,TRBJ2-7,.,TGTGCCAGCAGCTTAGGAGGGACCCCCTCCTACGAGCAGTACTTC,CASSLGGTPSYEQYF
TRBD2,TRBV6-1,TRBJ2-7,.,TGTGCCAGCAGTGAAGTCGGGGGGGCTCTCTACGAGCAGTACTTC,CASSEVGGALYEQYF
.,TRBV6-5,TRBJ1-6,.,TGTGCCAGCGGGATCGGTAATTCACCCCTCCACTTT,CASGIGNSPLHF
TRBD1,TRBV10-1,TRBJ2-2,.,TGCGCCAGCAGTGTAACTCCATGGGACAGGAGGGCCGGGGAGCTGTTTTTT,CASSVTPWDRRAGELFF
TRBD2,TRBV4-2,TRBJ2-3,few,TGTGCCAGCAAACAAATCAGCGGGGGCACGGCAGATACGCAGTATTTT,CASKQISGGTADTQYF
TRBD1,TRBV30,TRBJ1-6,.,TGTGCCTGGAGCCTCTTCGGGACAGCCAATTCACCCCTCCACTTT,CAWSLFGTANSPLHF
TRBD1,TRBV5-4,TRBJ1-4,once,TGTGCCAGCAGCTTGGCAACGGGACAGGGAGGGGAAAAACTGTTTTTT,CASSLATGQGGEKLFF
.,TRBV29-1,TRBJ2-6,.,TGCAGCGTGGTTGCCAGCTCTGGGGCCAACGTCCTGACTTTC,CSVVASSGANVLTF
TRBD1,TRBV9,TRBJ2-3,.,TGTGCCAGCAGCGTAGAGGGGACAGGGGGAAGCACAGATACGCAGTATTTT,CASSVEGTGGSTDTQYF
TRBD2,TRBV4-3,TRBJ2-6,many,TGCGCCAGCAGCCTCTCCCTCCGTGGTAGCGGGGGCTCTGGGGCCAACGTCCTGACTTTC,CASSLSLRGSGGSGANVLTF
.,TRBV7-9,TRBJ2-7,.,TGTGCCAGCAGCTTCGGATCCTCCTACGAGCAGTACTTC,CASSFGSSYEQYF
TRBD1,TRBV7-9,TRBJ1-1,.,TGTGCCAGCAGCCTAGACAGGGGAATGAACACTGAAGCTTTCTTT,CASSLDRGMNTEAFF
.,TRBV7-6,TRBJ2-2,.,TGTGCCAGCAGCTTAGTCGCCAGCACCGGGGAGCTGTTTTTT,CASSLVASTGELFF
TRBD1,TRBV7-9,TRBJ1-6,.,TGTGCCAGCAGCTTGGCAGGGGGCTTCTCCTATAATTCACCCCTCCACTTT,CASSLAGGFSYNSPLHF
.,TRBV5-1,TRBJ2-2,.,TGCGCCAGCAGCTTGGACGCGAACACCGGGGAGCTGTTTTTT,CASSLDANTGELFF
TRBD1,TRBV19,TRBJ1-5,.,TGTGCCAGTACGAACCGCATGACAGGGGGAAGGAATCAGCCCCAGCATTTT,CASTNRMTGGRNQPQHF
.,TRBV4-2,TRBJ1-2,.,TGTGCCAGCAGCCAAGAAACAGGAGGCTATGGCTACACCTTC,CASSQETGGYGYTF
.,TRBV27,TRBJ2-7,.,TGTGCCAGCAGTTTATACCCAGGGTTGTCGTACGAGCAGTACTTC,CASSLYPGLSYEQYF
TRBD2,TRBV7-2,TRBJ2-5,.,TGTGCCAGCAGCTTAGGGACTAGTTCCGAGACCCAGTACTTC,CASSLGTSSETQYF
.,TRBV7-9,TRBJ2-1,.,TGTGCCAGCAGCTACGTGGGGGACAATGAGCAGTTCTTC,CASSYVGDNEQFF
.,TRBV11-3,TRBJ1-1,.,TGTGCCAGCAGCTTAGGAGACAGCCGTGAAGCTTTCTTT,CASSLGDSREAFF
.,TRBV7-6,TRBJ2-1,once,TGTGCCAGCAGCTCTGCCTCCTCCTACAATGAGCAGTTCTTC,CASSSASSYNEQFF
.,TRBV27,TRBJ2-1,.,TGTGCCAGCAGTTTAAGGAGCGGTCGACGTAGCTCCTACAATGAGCAGTTCTTC,CASSLRSGRRSSYNEQFF
TRBD2,TRBV5-1,TRBJ2-3,.,TGCGCCAGCAGTTCCACGACTAGCAGAGCAGATACGCAGTATTTT,CASSSTTSRADTQYF
TRBD1,TRBV5-8,TRBJ2-2,.,TGTGCCAGCAGCTTGGAGGGGGCCGACACCGGGGAGCTGTTTTTT,CASSLEGADTGELFF
.,TRBV6-6,TRBJ2-1,.,TGTGCCAGCAGTTACGTTCCCGATGAGCAGTTCTTC,CASSYVPDEQFF
TRBD1,TRBV2,TRBJ1-6,.,TGTGCCAGCAGCGCCCGCCGTGGGATTACAGGGGAAGGGTCACCCCTCCACTTT,CASSARRGITGEGSPLHF
.,TRBV19,TRBJ1-5,.,TGTGCCAGTAGGGGTCCCCCATCGAGCAATCAGCCCCAGCATTTT,CASRGPPSSNQPQHF
.,TRBV13,TRBJ2-2,few,TGTGCCAGCAGCTCATTGACTAGATCTGGCGCCGGGGAGCTGTTTTTT,CASSSLTRSGAGELFF
.,TRBV7-8,TRBJ1-3,.,TGTGCCAGCAGCTTAGGGGGGCAGTATTCTGGAAACACCATATATTTT,CASSLGGQYSGNTIYF
TRBD1,TRBV7-3,TRBJ2-5,.,TGTGCCAGCAGCCAACATCCCCAGACAGGGGGTCAAGAGACCCAGTACTTC,CASSQHPQTGGQETQYF
.,TRBV18,TRBJ2-7,.,TGTGCCAGCTCACCACCCCCAACATGGCGCGAGCAGTACTTC,CASSPPPTWREQYF
.,TRBV30,TRBJ1-5,.,TGTGCCTGGAGTTTTGGCGCGTCGAGCAATCAGCCCCAGCATTTT,CAWSFGASSNQPQHF
TRBD1,TRBV5-6,TRBJ1-5,.,TGTGCCAGCAGCTTAGGGACAGGCCAAAATCAGCCCCAGCATTTT,CASSLGTGQNQPQHF
TRBD2,TRBV24-1,TRBJ2-1,.,TGTGCCACCAGTGAAGTAGCGGGAGGGGTTGATGAGCAGTTCTTC,CATSEVAGGVDEQFF
.,TRBV6-5,TRBJ2-7,.,TGTGCCAGCAGGACCGGGACAAACTCCTACGAGCAGTACTTC,CASRTGTNSYEQYF
.,TRBV5-4,TRBJ2-2,.,TGTGCCAGCAGACCCCTCGGCAGGAACACCGGGGAGCTGTTTTTT,CASRPLGRNTGELFF
.,TRBV28,TRBJ1-2,.,TGTGCCAGCATACCTGGTGGGGACTATGGCTACACCTTC,CASIPGGDYGYTF
TRBD1,TRBV28,TRBJ2-7,.,TGTGCCAGCAGTTTAGTGGCGGCAGGGGGCTTCTACGAGCAGTACTTC,CASSLVAAGGFYEQYF
.,TRBV2,TRBJ1-2,.,TGTGCCAGCAGCGGGGGGCGAGGGTATGGCTACACCTTC,CASSGGRGYGYTF
.,TRBV6-5,TRBJ1-1,.,TGTGCCTTGGGGCAGGGACTGCAGCGGGGTCAAAGCGCTTTCTTT,CALGQGLQRGQSAFF
TRBD2,TRBV11-2,TRBJ2-3,.,TGTGCCAGCAGGCGAACCGGGACTAGCCCGTATTTT,CASRRTGTSPYF
.,TRBV19,TRBJ1-6,.,TGTGCCAGTAGTATGGGGGACGGTGGGAATTCACCCCTCCACTTT,CASSMGDGGNSPLHF
.,TRBV3-1/TRBV3-2,TRBJ1-4,.,TGTGCCAGCAGCCAAGACAGGAGATTTGCAACTAATGAAAAACTGTTTTTT,CASSQDRRFATNEKLFF
TRBD2,TRBV3-1/TRBV3-2,TRBJ2-1,.,TGTGCCAGCAGCCATAGACTAGCGGGACACAATGAGCAGTTCTTC,CASSHRLAGHNEQFF
.,TRBV30,TRBJ1-1,.,TGTGCCTGGAGGCGACAGGCCACTGAAGCTTTCTTT,CAWRRQATEAFF
.,TRBV30,TRBJ2-7,.,TGTGCCTGGAGTGAGAGAGGCTTTGACGAGCAGTACTTC,CAWSERGFDEQYF
TRBD1,TRBV27,TRBJ2-7,.,TGTGCCAGCAGTTTAAAACCTACCAACAGGGGGCTCGGAAGCTCCTACGAGCAGTACTTC,CASSLKPTNRGLGSSYEQYF
TRBD2,TRBV25-1,TRBJ2-5,.,TGTGCCAGCAGTCTGACTAGCGGGAGTAAAGAGACCCAGTACTTC,CASSLTSGSKETQYF
TRBD2,TRBV5-6,TRBJ2-7,few,TGTGCCAGCAGCTTGGATGGGACTAGCAGATACGAGCAGTACTTC,CASSLDGTSRYEQYF
.,TRBV19,TRBJ2-3,.,TGTGCCAGTAGTCGGGTCGCGGGACGCACTAGCACAGATACGCAGTATTTT,CASSRVAGRTSTDTQYF
TRBD1,TRBV7-2,TRBJ1-2,.,TGTGCCAGCAGCCCGGGACAGAACTATGGCTACACCTTC,CASSPGQNYGYTF